A selection of T cell receptor beta chains follows, all from one sample in a study of blood T cell repertoires in COVID-19. Clones were read by immunoSEQ multiplex PCR, and TCRdb kept only the in-frame ones, dropping some. The sample lists around 260,000 clones, more than 75% occurring once. The sequenced sample consisted of peripheral blood. The receptor source for this set is a woman in her 40s who had recovered from COVID-19. Both conserved end residues are part of each CDR3. The D gene is left open where the match is weak. The size field is filled for only some rows; it gives once, few, many or a size class.

>TRBJ2-2|few|TRBV28|-
TGTGCCAGCAGACCCGTCGACTTGTACACCGGGGAGCTGTTTTTT
CASRPVDLYTGELFF
>TRBJ1-5|-|TRBV7-7|TRBD1
TGTGCCAATAACAGGGGTTTACGCAATCAGCCCCAGCATTTT
CANNRGLRNQPQHF
>TRBJ1-2|-|TRBV6-5|-
TGTGCCAGTTGGGGCTCCCAAGGGCCCTATGGCTACACCTTC
CASWGSQGPYGYTF
>TRBJ2-2|-|TRBV5-1|-
TGCGCCAGCAGTTTATCAGGGGTCTCGACCGGGGAGCTGTTTTTT
CASSLSGVSTGELFF
>TRBJ2-1|-|TRBV2|TRBD2
TGTGCCAGCAGGAGGGTAGCGGGACTCAACAATGAGCAGTTCTTC
CASRRVAGLNNEQFF
>TRBJ1-6|-|TRBV6-5|TRBD1
TGTGCCAGCAGTTGGACAGGGAGGACTACCCTCCACTTT
CASSWTGRTTLHF
>TRBJ1-2|-|TRBV6-5|TRBD1
TGTGCCAGCAGCCGAATCACAGGGGGCAAATATGGCTACACCTTC
CASSRITGGKYGYTF
>TRBJ1-2|-|TRBV7-6|-
TGTGCCAGCAGCTCAAGCCCCGGATTGGCGGGTAATGGCTACACCTTC
CASSSSPGLAGNGYTF
>TRBJ2-2|-|TRBV4-3|TRBD2
TGCGCCAGCAGCCAAGAATGGCGGGGGGGCGGCGGGGAGCTGTTTTTT
CASSQEWRGGGGELFF
>TRBJ1-2|-|TRBV6-5|TRBD1
TGTGCCAGCAGATTCCGGGACAGGGGCCTCTATGGCTACACCTTC
CASRFRDRGLYGYTF
>TRBJ2-7|-|TRBV6-5|-
TGTGCCAGCAGTTACCCTCTCGGTGGAGGCGTCGAGCAGTACTTC
CASSYPLGGGVEQYF
>TRBJ2-2|-|TRBV4-1|-
TGCGCCAGCAGCCAAGCCCCCGGGAAAACGAACACCGGGGAGCTGTTTTTT
CASSQAPGKTNTGELFF
>TRBJ2-7|-|TRBV28|-
TGTGCCAGCAGTTTACGAAAACCGGCGGGTGGCGAGCAGTACTTC
CASSLRKPAGGEQYF
>TRBJ1-5|-|TRBV6-6|-
TGTGCCAGCAGGCGACGACAGTCGGATCAGCCCCAGCATTTT
CASRRRQSDQPQHF
>TRBJ1-1|-|TRBV5-5|-
TGTGCCAGCAGCATCCAGGGATTATGGGTTGAAGCTTTCTTT
CASSIQGLWVEAFF
>TRBJ2-5|-|TRBV6-5|TRBD1
TGTGCCAGCAGTTACGGGACAGGGAGGGAGACCCAGTACTTC
CASSYGTGRETQYF
>TRBJ1-5|-|TRBV2|-
TGTGCCAGCATGGAAGAAGGAGGGGGCAATCAGCCCCAGCATTTT
CASMEEGGGNQPQHF
>TRBJ2-2|-|TRBV7-3|-
TGTGCCAGCAGCTTGTCGGGTGGGGGCCGTACCGGGGAGCTGTTTTTT
CASSLSGGGRTGELFF
>TRBJ2-2|-|TRBV7-2|-
TGTGCCAGCAGCCCGGGGGGCGACACCGGGGAGCTGTTTTTT
CASSPGGDTGELFF
>TRBJ1-1|-|TRBV7-6|-
TGTGCCAGCAGCTTAGTATTCCAGGGGCGGACTGAAGCTTTCTTT
CASSLVFQGRTEAFF
>TRBJ1-1|-|TRBV7-9|TRBD1
TGTGCCAGCAGCCTACCGGGACAGGGTCGGACTGAAGCTTTCTTT
CASSLPGQGRTEAFF
>TRBJ1-1|-|TRBV27|TRBD1
TGTGCCAGCAGTTTCGACAGGGCTTATGAAGCTTTCTTT
CASSFDRAYEAFF
>TRBJ1-1|once|TRBV6-5|TRBD1
TGTGCCAGCGTGGACAGGGTGTACACTGAAGCTTTCTTT
CASVDRVYTEAFF
>TRBJ2-6|-|TRBV9|TRBD1
TGTGCCAGCAGCCTAGGACAGGGAAGGATCTCTGGGGCCAACGTCCTGACTTTC
CASSLGQGRISGANVLTF
>TRBJ1-1|-|TRBV11-3|-
TGTGCCAGCAGCTTAAACACGGGGACTGAAGCTTTCTTT
CASSLNTGTEAFF
>TRBJ2-2|few|TRBV24-1|-
TGTGCCACCAGTGCTGGGCCCGGGGAGCTGTTTTTT
CATSAGPGELFF
>TRBJ2-5|-|TRBV6-5|-
TGTGCCAGCAGTTATCGTTCCATGAGGGAGACCCAGTACTTC
CASSYRSMRETQYF
>TRBJ1-6|-|TRBV6-1|-
TGTGCCAGCAGTCCTCCGGGAGGCTCACCCCTCCACTTT
CASSPPGGSPLHF
>TRBJ2-1|-|TRBV9|TRBD2
TGTGCCAGCAGCGCCAGACTAGCGGGGGGCACGGCTCCTTACAATGAGCAGTTCTTC
CASSARLAGGTAPYNEQFF
>TRBJ2-2|-|TRBV7-6|TRBD2
TGTGCCAGCAGCTTTAGCGGGGGAAAGAACACCGGGGAGCTGTTTTTT
CASSFSGGKNTGELFF
>TRBJ2-5|-|TRBV27|-
TGTGCCAGCAGTTTATTCGCAGGGCAGTCTTGGGAGACCCAGTACTTC
CASSLFAGQSWETQYF
>TRBJ1-5|-|TRBV7-2|TRBD1
TGTGCCAGCAGCCCCTGGACAGGTAGCAATCAGCCCCAGCATTTT
CASSPWTGSNQPQHF
>TRBJ2-7|-|TRBV6-5|-
TGTGCCAGCAGCCCCCGACCGGACAGCTACGAGCAGTACTTC
CASSPRPDSYEQYF
>TRBJ1-3|-|TRBV5-8|TRBD1
TGTGCCAGCAGCCGGGACAGCTCTGGAAACACCATATATTTT
CASSRDSSGNTIYF
>TRBJ2-7|-|TRBV5-6|TRBD1
TGTGCCAGCAGCCGGGACAGGAAAGGCGAGCAGTACTTC
CASSRDRKGEQYF
>TRBJ1-1|-|TRBV11-2|-
TGTGCCAGCAGCGTACTAAGGCAATATACCGAAGCTTTCTTT
CASSVLRQYTEAFF
>TRBJ2-5|-|TRBV18|TRBD2
TGTGCCAGCTCACCACCGAGGGGGACTAGCGGAGTCAAAGAGACCCAGTACTTC
CASSPPRGTSGVKETQYF
>TRBJ1-6|-|TRBV5-4|-
TGTGCCAGCAGCGTCCCGGGGGGGGTGGTTTCACCCCTCCACTTT
CASSVPGGVVSPLHF